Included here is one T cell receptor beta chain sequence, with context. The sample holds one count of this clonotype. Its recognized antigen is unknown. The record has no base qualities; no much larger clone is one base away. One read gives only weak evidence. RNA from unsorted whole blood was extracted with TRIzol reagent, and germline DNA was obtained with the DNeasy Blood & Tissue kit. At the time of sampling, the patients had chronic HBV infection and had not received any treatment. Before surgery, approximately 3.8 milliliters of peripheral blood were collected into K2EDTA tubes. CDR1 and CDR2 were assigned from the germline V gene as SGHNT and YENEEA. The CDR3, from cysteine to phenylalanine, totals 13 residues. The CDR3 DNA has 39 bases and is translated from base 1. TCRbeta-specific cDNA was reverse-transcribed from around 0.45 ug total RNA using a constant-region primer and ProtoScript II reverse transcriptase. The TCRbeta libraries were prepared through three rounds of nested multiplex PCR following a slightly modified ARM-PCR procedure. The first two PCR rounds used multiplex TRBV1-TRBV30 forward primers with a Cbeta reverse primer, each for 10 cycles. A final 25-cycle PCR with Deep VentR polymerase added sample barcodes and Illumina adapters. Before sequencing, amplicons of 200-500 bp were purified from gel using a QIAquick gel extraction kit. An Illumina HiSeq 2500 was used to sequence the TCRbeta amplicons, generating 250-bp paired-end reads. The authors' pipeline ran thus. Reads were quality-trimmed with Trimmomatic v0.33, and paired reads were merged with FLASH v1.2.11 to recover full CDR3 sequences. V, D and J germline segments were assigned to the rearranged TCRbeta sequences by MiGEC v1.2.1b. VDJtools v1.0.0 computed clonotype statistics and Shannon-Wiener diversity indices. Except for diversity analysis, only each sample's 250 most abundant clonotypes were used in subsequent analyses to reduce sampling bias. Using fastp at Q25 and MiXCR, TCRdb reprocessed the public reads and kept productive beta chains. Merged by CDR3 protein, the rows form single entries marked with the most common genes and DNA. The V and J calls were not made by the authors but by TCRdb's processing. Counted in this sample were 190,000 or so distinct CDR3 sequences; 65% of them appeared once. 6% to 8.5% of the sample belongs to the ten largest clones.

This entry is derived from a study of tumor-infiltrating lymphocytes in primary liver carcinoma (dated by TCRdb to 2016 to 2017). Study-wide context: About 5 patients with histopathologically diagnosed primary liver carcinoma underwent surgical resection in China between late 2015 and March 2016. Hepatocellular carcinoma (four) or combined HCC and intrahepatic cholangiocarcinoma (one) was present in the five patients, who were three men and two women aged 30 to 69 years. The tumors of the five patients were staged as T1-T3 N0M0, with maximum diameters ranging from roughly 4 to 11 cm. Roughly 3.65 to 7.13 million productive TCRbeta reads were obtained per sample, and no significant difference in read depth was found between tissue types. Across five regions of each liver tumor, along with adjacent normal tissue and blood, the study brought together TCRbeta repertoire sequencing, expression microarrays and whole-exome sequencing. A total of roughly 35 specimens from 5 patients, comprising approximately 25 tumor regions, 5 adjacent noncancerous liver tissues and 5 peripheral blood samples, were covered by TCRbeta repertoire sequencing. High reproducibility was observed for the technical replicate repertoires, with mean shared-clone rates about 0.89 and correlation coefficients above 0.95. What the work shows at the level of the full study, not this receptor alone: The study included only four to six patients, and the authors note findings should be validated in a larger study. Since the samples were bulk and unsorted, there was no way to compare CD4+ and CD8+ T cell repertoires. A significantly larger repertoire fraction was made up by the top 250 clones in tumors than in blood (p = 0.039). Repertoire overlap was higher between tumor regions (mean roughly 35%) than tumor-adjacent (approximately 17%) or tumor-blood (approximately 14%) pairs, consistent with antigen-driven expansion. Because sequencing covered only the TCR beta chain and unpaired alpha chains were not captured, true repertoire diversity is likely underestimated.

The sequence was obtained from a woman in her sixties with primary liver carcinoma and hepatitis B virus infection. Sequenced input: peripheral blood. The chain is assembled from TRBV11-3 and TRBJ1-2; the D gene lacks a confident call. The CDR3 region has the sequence CTNSLDTNYGYTF. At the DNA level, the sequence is TGTACCAACAGCTTAGACACTAACTATGGCTACACCTTC.